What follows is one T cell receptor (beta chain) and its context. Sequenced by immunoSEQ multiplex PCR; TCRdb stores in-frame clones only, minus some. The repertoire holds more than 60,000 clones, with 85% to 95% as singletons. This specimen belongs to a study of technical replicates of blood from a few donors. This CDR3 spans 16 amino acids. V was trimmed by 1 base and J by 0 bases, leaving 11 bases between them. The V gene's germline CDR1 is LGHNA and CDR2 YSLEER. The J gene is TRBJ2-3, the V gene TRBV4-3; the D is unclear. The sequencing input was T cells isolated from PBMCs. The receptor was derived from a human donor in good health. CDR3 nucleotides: TGCGCCAGCAGCCAAGCATCTACTACTAGCACAGATACGCAGTATTTT. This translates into CASSQASTTSTDTQYF.